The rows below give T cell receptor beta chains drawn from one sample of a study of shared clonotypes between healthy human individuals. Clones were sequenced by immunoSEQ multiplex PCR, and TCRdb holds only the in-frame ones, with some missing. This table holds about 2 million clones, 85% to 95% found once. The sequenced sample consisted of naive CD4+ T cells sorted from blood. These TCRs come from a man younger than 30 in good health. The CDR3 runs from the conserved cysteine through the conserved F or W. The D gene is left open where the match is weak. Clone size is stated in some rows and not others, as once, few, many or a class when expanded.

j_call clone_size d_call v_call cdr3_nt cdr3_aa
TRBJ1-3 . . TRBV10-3 TGTGCCATCAGTGAAGGGACCTGGAAGCCGGGAGGAAACACCATATATTTT CAISEGTWKPGGNTIYF
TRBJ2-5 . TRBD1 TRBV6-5 TGTGCCAGCAGCCGGACAGGAACGTACCAAGAGACCCAGTACTTC CASSRTGTYQETQYF
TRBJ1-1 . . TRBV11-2 TGTGCCAGCAGCCCCACTCTCGGGGCGAACACTGAAGCTTTCTTT CASSPTLGANTEAFF
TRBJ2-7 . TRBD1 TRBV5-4 TGTGCCAGCAGCTTGGCGGGGGGACAGGGGGCCTACGAGCAGTACTTC CASSLAGGQGAYEQYF
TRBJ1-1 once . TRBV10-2 TGCGCCAGCAGGGGGGGCAGTTTAAACACTGAAGCTTTCTTT CASRGGSLNTEAFF
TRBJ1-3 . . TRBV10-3 TGTGCCATGGGGCCTTTTTTCGGTGGAAACACCATATATTTT CAMGPFFGGNTIYF
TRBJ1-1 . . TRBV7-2 TGTGCCAGCAGCTTCGGGGAGCGCACTGAAGCTTTCTTT CASSFGERTEAFF
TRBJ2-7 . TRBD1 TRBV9 TGTGCCAGCAGCGTAGGGACAGGGCGTGCCGAGCAGTACTTC CASSVGTGRAEQYF
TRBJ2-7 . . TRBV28 TGTGCCAGCCGCGGGTCCGGGAGTCCTCTCTACGAGCAGTACTTC CASRGSGSPLYEQYF
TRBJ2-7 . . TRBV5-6 TGTGCCAGCAGCCGCGGGACAGAGAAGCGCGAGCAGTACTTC CASSRGTEKREQYF
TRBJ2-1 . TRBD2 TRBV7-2 TGTGCCAGCAGCTCCCAGCGGGAGAAGGATGAGCAGTTCTTC CASSSQREKDEQFF
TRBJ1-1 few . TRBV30 TGTGCCTGGAGTGCACAAGTCAGTGAAGCTTTCTTT CAWSAQVSEAFF
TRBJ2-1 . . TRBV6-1 TGTGCCAGCAGTGAAGCTGGTGGGGGGGCCCTTGAGCAGTTCTTC CASSEAGGGALEQFF
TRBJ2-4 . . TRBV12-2 TGTGCAAGTCGCCGAGAGGGTGGGGCCAAAAACATTCAGTACTTC CASRREGGAKNIQYF
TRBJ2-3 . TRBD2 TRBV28 TGTGCCAGCAGTTCTCAACTAGCGGGGGGGCCTGGCACAGATACGCAGTATTTT CASSSQLAGGPGTDTQYF
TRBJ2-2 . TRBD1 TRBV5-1 TGCGCCAGCAGCGCCTACGGACGGACAGGGACCGGGGAGCTGTTTTTT CASSAYGRTGTGELFF
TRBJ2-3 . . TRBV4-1 TGCGCCAGCAGCCAAGAGGGTTTGGGGAGCACAGATACGCAGTATTTT CASSQEGLGSTDTQYF
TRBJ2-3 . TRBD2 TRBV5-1 TGCGCCAGCAGCTTTTCGGCGGGAGCGAACTTTGGGCGCACAGATACGCAGTATTTT CASSFSAGANFGRTDTQYF
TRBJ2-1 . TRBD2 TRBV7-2 TGTGCCAGCAGCTTGACCCAACTAGCGGGAGCCTACAATGAGCAGTTCTTC CASSLTQLAGAYNEQFF
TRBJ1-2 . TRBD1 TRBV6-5 TGTGCCAGCAGGACGACAGGGTCCTATGGCTACACCTTC CASRTTGSYGYTF
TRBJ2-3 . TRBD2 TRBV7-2 TGTGCCAGCAGCTGGAAAAGGGGGGCGGGAGGTGCCACAGATACGCAGTATTTT CASSWKRGAGGATDTQYF
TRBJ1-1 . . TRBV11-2 TGTGCCAGCAGCACGCGAGACAGGAGCTGGGGGACTGAAGCTTTCTTT CASSTRDRSWGTEAFF